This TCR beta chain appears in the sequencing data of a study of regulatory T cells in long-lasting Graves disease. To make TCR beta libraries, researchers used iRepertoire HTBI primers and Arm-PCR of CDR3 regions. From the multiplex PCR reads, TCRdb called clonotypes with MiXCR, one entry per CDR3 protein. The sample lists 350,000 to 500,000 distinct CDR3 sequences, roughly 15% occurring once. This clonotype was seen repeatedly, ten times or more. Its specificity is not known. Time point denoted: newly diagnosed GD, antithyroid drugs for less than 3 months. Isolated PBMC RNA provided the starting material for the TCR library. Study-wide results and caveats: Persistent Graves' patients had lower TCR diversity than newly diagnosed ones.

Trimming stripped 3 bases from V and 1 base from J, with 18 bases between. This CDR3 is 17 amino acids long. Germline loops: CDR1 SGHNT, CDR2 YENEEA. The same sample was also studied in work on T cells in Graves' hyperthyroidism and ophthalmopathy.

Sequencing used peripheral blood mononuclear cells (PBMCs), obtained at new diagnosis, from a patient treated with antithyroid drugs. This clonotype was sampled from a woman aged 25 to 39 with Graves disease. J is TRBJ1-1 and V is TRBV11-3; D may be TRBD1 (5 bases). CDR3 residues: CASSFSVVGGKNTEAFF. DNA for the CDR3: TGTGCCAGCAGCTTCTCCGTGGTCGGGGGTAAGAACACTGAAGCTTTCTTT.